This TCR beta chain came from a study of response to subunit inactivated influenza vaccine. General study results and limits: The authors proposed limited new T cell recruitment per seasonal influenza vaccination.

The CDR3 runs 15 residues. The V end was cut by 0 bases, the J end by 0 bases, with 10 bases between. The germline V gene encodes CDR1 DFQATT and CDR2 SNEGSKA (reference sequence). TCRdb re-derived calls from the RT-PCR reads in MiXCR, one entry per CDR3 protein. The repertoire holds roughly 630,000 distinct CDR3 sequences, around 13% seen once, with about 7.4% in the top ten. This clonotype was recorded at least ten times. Its target is not known. The chain uses TRBV20-1 and TRBJ2-3; D not resolved. The receptor comes from a man between 50 and 59 years old who received an inactivated influenza vaccine. Material: PBMCs from blood, obtained 14 to 15 days before vaccination. DNA of the CDR3: TGCAGTGCTAGAGATGACGGGCTTAGCACAGATACGCAGTATTTT. Its translation: CSARDDGLSTDTQYF.